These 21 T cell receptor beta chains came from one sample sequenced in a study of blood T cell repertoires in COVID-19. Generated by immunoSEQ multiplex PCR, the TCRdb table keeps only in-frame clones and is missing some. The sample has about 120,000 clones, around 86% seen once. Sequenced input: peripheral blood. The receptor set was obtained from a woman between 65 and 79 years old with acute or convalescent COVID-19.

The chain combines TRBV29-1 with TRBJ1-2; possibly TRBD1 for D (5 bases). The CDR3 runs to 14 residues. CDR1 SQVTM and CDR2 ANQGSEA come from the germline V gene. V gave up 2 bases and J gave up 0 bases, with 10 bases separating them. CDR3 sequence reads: CSVEYAGSNYGYTF. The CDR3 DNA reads TGCAGCGTTGAATATGCAGGGTCTAACTATGGCTACACCTTC.

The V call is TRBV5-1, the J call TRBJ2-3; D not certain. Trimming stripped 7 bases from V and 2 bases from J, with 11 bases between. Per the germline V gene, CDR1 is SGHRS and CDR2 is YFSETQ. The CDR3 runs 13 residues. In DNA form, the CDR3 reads TGCGCCAGCTCGGAGAGAATCACAGATACGCAGTATTTT. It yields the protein CASSERITDTQYF.

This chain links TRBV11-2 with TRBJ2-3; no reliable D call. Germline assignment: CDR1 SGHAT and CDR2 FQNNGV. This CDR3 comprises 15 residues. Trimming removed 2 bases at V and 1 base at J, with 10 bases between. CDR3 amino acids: CASSLIWPGTDTQYF. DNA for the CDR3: TGTGCCAGCAGCTTAATCTGGCCAGGCACAGATACGCAGTATTTT.

The CDR3 DNA is TGCGCCAGCAGCTTGGTTACGGCAGGGGACGAGCAGTACTTC. Translated, it gives CASSLVTAGDEQYF. The chain combines TRBV5-1 with TRBJ2-7, with D perhaps TRBD1 (6 bases). Trimming took 0 bases from V and 5 from J, leaving 12 bases between them. The CDR3 length is 14 residues. Per the germline V gene, CDR1 is SGHRS and CDR2 is YFSETQ.

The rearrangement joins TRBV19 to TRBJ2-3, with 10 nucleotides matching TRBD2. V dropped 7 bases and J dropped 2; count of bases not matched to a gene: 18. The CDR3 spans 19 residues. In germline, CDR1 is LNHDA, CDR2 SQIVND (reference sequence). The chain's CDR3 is CASTPPWPPSGGDTDTQYF. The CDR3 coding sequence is TGTGCCAGTACCCCTCCCTGGCCCCCTAGCGGGGGAGACACAGATACGCAGTATTTT.

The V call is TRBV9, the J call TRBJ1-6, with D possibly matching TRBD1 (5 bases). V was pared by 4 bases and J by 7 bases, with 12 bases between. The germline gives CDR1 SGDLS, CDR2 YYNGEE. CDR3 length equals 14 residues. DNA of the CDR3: TGTGCCAGCAGCCCGGGACTGGAAAATTCACCCCTCCACTTT. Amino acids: CASSPGLENSPLHF. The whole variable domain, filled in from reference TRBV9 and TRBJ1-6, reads DSGVTQTPKHLITATGQRVTLRCSPRSGDLSVYWYQQSLDQGLQFLIQYYNGEERAKGNILERFSAQQFPDLHSELNLSSLELGDSALYFCASSPGLENSPLHFGNGTRLTVT.

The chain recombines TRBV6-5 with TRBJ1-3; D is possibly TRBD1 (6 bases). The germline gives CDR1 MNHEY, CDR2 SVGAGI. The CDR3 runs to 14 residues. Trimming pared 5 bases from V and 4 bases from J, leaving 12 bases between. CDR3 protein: CASSSRGGGNTIYF. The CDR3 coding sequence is TGTGCCAGCAGTAGCAGGGGTGGCGGAAACACCATATATTTT.

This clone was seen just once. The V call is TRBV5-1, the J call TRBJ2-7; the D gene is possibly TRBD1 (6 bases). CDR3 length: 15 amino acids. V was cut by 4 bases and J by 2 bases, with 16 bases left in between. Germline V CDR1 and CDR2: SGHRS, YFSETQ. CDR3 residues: CASSTTGFNPYEQYF. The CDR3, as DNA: TGCGCCAGCAGCACTACAGGGTTCAACCCCTACGAGCAGTACTTC.

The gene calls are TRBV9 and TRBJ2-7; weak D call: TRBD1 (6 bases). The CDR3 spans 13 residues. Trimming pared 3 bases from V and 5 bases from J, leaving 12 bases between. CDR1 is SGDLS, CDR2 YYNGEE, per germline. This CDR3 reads CASSDTGFNEQYF. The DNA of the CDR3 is TGTGCCAGCAGCGACACAGGGTTCAACGAGCAGTACTTC.

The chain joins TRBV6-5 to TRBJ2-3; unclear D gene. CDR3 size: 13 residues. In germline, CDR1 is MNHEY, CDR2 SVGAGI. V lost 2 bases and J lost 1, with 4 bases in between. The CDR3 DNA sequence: TGTGCCAGCAGTTACCCCGGCACAGATACGCAGTATTTT. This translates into CASSYPGTDTQYF.

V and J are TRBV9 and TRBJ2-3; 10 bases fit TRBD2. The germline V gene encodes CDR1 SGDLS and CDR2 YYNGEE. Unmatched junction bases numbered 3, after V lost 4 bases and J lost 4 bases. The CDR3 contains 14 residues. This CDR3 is CASSLAGVADTQYF. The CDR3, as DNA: TGTGCCAGCAGCCTAGCGGGGGTGGCAGATACGCAGTATTTT.

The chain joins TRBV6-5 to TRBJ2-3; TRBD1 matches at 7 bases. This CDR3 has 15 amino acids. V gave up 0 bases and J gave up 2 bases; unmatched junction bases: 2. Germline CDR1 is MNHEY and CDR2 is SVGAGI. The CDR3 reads CASSYSGQNTDTQYF. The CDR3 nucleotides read TGTGCCAGCAGTTACTCGGGACAGAACACAGATACGCAGTATTTT.

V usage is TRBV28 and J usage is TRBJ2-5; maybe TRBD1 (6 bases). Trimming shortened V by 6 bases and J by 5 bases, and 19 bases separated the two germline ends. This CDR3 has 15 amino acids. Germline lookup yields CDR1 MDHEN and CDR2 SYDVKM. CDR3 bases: TGTGCCAGCAGCACCCCCCTAGGACAGTCCGAGACCCAGTACTTC. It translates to CASSTPLGQSETQYF.

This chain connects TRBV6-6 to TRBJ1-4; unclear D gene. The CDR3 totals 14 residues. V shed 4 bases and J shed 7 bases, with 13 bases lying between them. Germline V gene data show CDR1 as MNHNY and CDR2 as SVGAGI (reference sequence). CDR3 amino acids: CASSSPREGEKLFF. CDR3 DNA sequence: TGTGCCAGCAGTTCCCCCCGGGAGGGTGAAAAACTGTTTTTT.

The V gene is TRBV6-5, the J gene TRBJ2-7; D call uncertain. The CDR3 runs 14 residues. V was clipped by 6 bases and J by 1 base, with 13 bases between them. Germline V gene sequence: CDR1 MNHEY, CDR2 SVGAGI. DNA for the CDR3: TGTGCCAGCAGAGGCGTGGGCAGTTCCTACGAGCAGTACTTC. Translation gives CASRGVGSSYEQYF.

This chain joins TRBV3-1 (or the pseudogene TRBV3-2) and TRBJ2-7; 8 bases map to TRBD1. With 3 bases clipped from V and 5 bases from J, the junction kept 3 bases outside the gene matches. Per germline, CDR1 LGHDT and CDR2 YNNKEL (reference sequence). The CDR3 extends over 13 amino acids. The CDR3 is CASSQRTGNEQYF. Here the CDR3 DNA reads TGTGCCAGCAGCCAGCGGACAGGGAACGAGCAGTACTTC.

CDR3 sequence (DNA): TGCGCCAGCAGCCCCCAGACTAGCGGGGGGGCGCATGAGCAGTTCTTC. Its protein product is CASSPQTSGGAHEQFF. This rearrangement joins TRBV5-1 to TRBJ2-1; the match to TRBD2 covers 14 bases. The V segment lost 4 bases and the J segment 8 bases; nucleotides outside the gene matches: 8. The CDR3 is 16 amino acids. The germline CDR1 and CDR2 sequences are SGHRS and YFSETQ.

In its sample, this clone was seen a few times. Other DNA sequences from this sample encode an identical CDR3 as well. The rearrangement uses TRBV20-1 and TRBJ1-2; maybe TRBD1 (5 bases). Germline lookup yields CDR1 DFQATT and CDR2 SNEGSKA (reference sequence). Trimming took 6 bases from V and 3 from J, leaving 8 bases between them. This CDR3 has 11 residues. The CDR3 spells CSARGDYGYTF. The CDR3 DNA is TGCAGTGCCCGGGGGGACTATGGCTACACCTTC.

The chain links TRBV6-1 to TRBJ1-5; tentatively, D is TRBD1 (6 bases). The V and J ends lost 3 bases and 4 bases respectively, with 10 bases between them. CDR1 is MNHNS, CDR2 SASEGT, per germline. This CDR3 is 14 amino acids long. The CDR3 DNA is TGTGCCAGCAGTGACGGACAGCCTAATCAGCCCCAGCATTTT. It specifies CASSDGQPNQPQHF.

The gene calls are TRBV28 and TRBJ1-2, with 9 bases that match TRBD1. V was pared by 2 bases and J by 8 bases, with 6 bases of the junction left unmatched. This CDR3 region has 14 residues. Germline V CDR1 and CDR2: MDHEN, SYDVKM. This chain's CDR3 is CASSLGTGRGGYTF. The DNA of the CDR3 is TGTGCCAGCAGTTTAGGGACAGGGAGGGGAGGCTACACCTTC.

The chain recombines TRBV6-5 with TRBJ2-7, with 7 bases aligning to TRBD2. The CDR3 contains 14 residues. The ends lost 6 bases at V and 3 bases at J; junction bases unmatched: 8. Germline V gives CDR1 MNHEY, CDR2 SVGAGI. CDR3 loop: CASSPAGGGYEQYF. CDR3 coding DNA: TGTGCCAGCAGCCCCGCTGGGGGGGGCTACGAGCAGTACTTC.